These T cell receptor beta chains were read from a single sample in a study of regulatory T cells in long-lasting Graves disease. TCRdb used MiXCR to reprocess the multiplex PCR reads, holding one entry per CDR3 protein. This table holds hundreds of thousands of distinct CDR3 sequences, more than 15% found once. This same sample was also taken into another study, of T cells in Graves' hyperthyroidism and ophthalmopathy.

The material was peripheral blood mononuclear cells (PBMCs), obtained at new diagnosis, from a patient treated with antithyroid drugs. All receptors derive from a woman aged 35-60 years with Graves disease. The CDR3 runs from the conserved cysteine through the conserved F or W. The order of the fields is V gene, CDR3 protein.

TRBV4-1	CTNSQEKGRDGYTF
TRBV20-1	CSASGSGGYNEQFF
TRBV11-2	CASSPGLAGVETQYF
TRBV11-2	CASSLDEAAPLHF
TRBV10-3	CAISGQEDTQYF
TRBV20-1	CSARENWGSRAETQYF
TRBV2	CASSRQGALHF
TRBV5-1	CASSLRGDHINYGYTF
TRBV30	CAWSDIPGLATGELFF
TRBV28	CASIPLPRGTEAFF
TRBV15	CATSRGVSSYNSPLHF
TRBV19	CASSIAGRDNQPQHF
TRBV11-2	CASSLGTSGEQYF
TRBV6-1	CASRVEAWGTEAFF
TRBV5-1	CASGTDSYNEQFF
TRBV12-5	CASGLGQGQIYEQYF
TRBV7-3	CASSPEAGNEQFF
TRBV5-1	CASSLESTNTEAFF
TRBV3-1	CASSRVEAFEQFF
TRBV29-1	CSVEVVVTDTQYF
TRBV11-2	CASSLEVAGPYNEQFF
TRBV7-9	CASSFRLEGEQFF
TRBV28	CASTPGGFNEQYF
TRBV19	CASNPSDRAGTGELFF
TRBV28	CASSEPTGSSPLHF
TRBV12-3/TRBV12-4	CASSLSLGEAFF
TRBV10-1	CASSSGQGAQNIQYF
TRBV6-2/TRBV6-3	CATAPGQYASPLHF
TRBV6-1	CASSHEGGQPQHF
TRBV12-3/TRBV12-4	CASSPNSYGANVLTF
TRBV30	CAWSPSVSSELFF
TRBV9	CASSVAAVENSPLHF
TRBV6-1	CASSPDAINNEQFF
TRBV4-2	CASSQAVGKTIHEQFF
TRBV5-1	CASSPTSGGPGELFF
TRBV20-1	CSAYREGSYEQYF
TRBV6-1	CASRRLSPFTDTQYF
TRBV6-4	CASRPEEDTGELFF
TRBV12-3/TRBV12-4	CASSRDESEQFF
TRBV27	CASSLLGGDRYTF
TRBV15	CATSRDLRISYTF
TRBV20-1	CSARDHQGAQPQHF
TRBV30	CAWSVFVNTEAFF
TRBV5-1	CASSPRQVTDTQYF
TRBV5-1	CASSGDTSGANVLTF
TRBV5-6	CASSLWNRGNEQFF
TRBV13	CASSSPRSRGHTDTQYF
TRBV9	CASSVGHSNQPQHF
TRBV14	CASSPWPQGLNTEAFF
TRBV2	CASSGQQLSNQPQHF
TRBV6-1	CASSRRTGSGELFF
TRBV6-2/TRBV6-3	CASKVPRGLNYGYTF
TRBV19	CASSIGGGQPQHF
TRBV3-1	CASSKDLALVTQYF
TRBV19	CASSGVGGANTEAFF